The 2 T cell receptor beta chains reported below all come from one sample, sequenced in a study of blood T cell repertoires in COVID-19. Profiled with immunoSEQ multiplex PCR; TCRdb holds only in-frame clones, not every one. Of 300,000 to 400,000 clones in the sample, about 86% were seen once. Sequencing was carried out using PBMCs or T cells enriched from blood (not recorded which). All receptors come from a woman in her forties with acute COVID-19.

The rearrangement links TRBV7-2 to TRBJ2-5; 10 nucleotides line up with TRBD2. This CDR3 spans 18 amino acids. V shed 1 base, J shed 4 bases, and the junction held 12 bases outside the gene matches. Germline V CDR1 and CDR2: SGHTA, FQGNSA. CDR3 loop: CASSLVGASGRARETQYF. CDR3 bases: TGTGCCAGCAGCTTAGTTGGGGCGAGCGGGAGGGCTCGAGAGACCCAGTACTTC.

This chain joins TRBV6-1 and TRBJ1-1, with TRBD1 identical over 7 bases. Germline lookup yields CDR1 MNHNS and CDR2 SASEGT. The CDR3 contains 12 residues. The ends lost 3 bases at V and 13 bases at J; junction bases unmatched: 8. CDR3 sequence: CASSEHDRAVFF. CDR3 in DNA: TGTGCCAGCAGTGAGCACGACAGGGCAGTTTTCTTT.